These 9 T cell receptor beta chains share one sample of origin, sequenced in a study of long-term antiretroviral therapy in people with HIV. An immunoSEQ assay, version v3.0, was performed at survey level. The assay was immunoSEQ multiplex PCR, and TCRdb's table has in-frame clones only and misses some. Of 30,000 or so clones listed, about 93% are singletons. The source was unsorted PBMCs, collected 6.2 years after starting antiretroviral therapy. The receptors stem from a middle-aged man with HIV.

The chain uses TRBV11-2 and TRBJ1-2, with 8 bases identical to TRBD1. Looked up from germline, CDR1 is SGHAT and CDR2 is FQNNGV. J gave up 4 bases and V 5 bases, and 9 bases lay outside the gene matches. The CDR3 loop spans 15 amino acids. This CDR3 is CASSPDRELLYGYTF. CDR3 DNA sequence: TGTGCCAGCAGCCCGGACAGGGAACTGCTCTATGGCTACACCTTC.

CDR3 in DNA: TGTGCTAGTGGTCGGACAGGGGGATACACCGGGGAGCTGTTTTTT. This gives the protein CASGRTGGYTGELFF. The chain is built from TRBV12-5 and TRBJ2-2; 10 positions match TRBD1. Looked up from germline, CDR1 is LGHNT and CDR2 is FRNRAP. V lost 5 bases to trimming and J lost 3 bases; unmatched junction nucleotides: 3. There are 15 residues in the CDR3.

The DNA for the CDR3 is TGTGCCAGTAGATCAACTAGCGGGGGAAGAGGGGAGCTGTTTTTT. It yields the protein CASRSTSGGRGELFF. This sequence joins TRBV19 and TRBJ2-2; TRBD2 aligns across 11 bases. Germline lookup yields CDR1 LNHDA and CDR2 SQIVND (reference sequence). CDR3 length: 15 residues. The V segment lost 6 bases and the J segment 8 bases; nucleotides outside the gene matches: 8.

The chain uses TRBV9 and TRBJ2-1, with D possibly TRBD2 on 7 matching bases. Trimming took 4 bases from V and 12 from J, leaving 20 bases between them. The germline CDR1 and CDR2 sequences are SGDLS and YYNGEE. The CDR3 has 14 amino acids. CDR3 sequence reads: CASSPGGGSYSQFF. CDR3 coding DNA: TGTGCCAGCAGCCCTGGGGGCGGGAGTTACTCGCAGTTCTTC.

A few counts support this clone. V usage is TRBV11-3 and J usage is TRBJ2-1; a weak D match, TRBD1 (6 bases). Trimming left V 5 bases short and J 7 bases short, with 9 bases between. This CDR3 is built from 12 residues. Germline-derived CDR1 and CDR2 are SGHNT and YENEEA. The CDR3 sequence: CASSATGNEQFF. The CDR3 region has the DNA TGTGCCAGCAGCGCTACAGGGAATGAGCAGTTCTTC.

The rearrangement links TRBV18 to TRBJ1-2; 10 bases are a match to TRBD1. CDR3 size: 17 residues. The germline V gene has CDR1 KGHSH and CDR2 LQKENI. J was trimmed by 5 bases and V by 2 bases; bases with no gene match: 11. This CDR3 reads CASSPTTGGGKPYGYTF. CDR3 nucleotides: TGTGCCAGCTCACCAACGACAGGGGGCGGGAAACCATATGGCTACACCTTC. Based on the CDR3 plus reference TRBV18 and TRBJ1-2, the full variable domain is NAGVMQNPRHLVRRRGQEARLRCSPMKGHSHVYWYRQLPEEGLKFMVYLQKENIIDESGMPKERFSAEFPKEGPSILRIQQVVRGDSAAYFCASSPTTGGGKPYGYTFGSGTRLTVV.

A single count supports this clone. V is TRBV28 and J is TRBJ1-5; D is uncertain. V was clipped by 1 base and J by 0 bases, with 4 bases between them. Per germline, CDR1 MDHEN and CDR2 SYDVKM. This CDR3 is built from 14 residues. CDR3 sequence: CASSLYTSNQPQHF. The CDR3 nucleotides read TGTGCCAGCAGTTTATACACTAGCAATCAGCCCCAGCATTTT.

The CDR3 region has the DNA TGCGCCAGCAGCTTCACAGGGGCCACCACCGGGGAGCTGTTTTTT. It specifies CASSFTGATTGELFF. The chain uses TRBV5-1 and TRBJ2-2; the match to TRBD1 covers 7 bases. The CDR3 is 15 residues long. CDR1 is SGHRS, CDR2 YFSETQ, per germline. V trimming: 2 bases; J trimming: 4 bases; junction bases outside the gene matches: 5.

The rearrangement links TRBV19 to TRBJ1-2; D perhaps matches TRBD1 (6 bases). Trimming left V 3 bases short and J 3 bases short, with 11 bases between. Germline CDR1 and CDR2: LNHDA and SQIVND (reference sequence). This CDR3 comprises 14 residues. CDR3 sequence reads: CASSISGEDYGYTF. The DNA of the CDR3 is TGTGCCAGTAGTATTTCAGGGGAGGACTATGGCTACACCTTC.